This T cell receptor (beta chain) was sequenced during a study of control samples from healthy donors and cancer patients. Produced via immunoSEQ multiplex PCR; TCRdb's table is partial and in-frame only. The data hold 170,000 or so clones, with approximately 92% observed a single time. The germline gives CDR1 SGHRS, CDR2 YFSETQ. This CDR3 has 16 amino acids. The ends were cut back, 0 bases at V and 0 bases at J, with 9 bases in the middle. The chain recombines TRBV5-1 with TRBJ2-2; D gene ambiguous. The sequenced sample consisted of blood. The TCR originated in a man between 18 and 35 years old in good health. The CDR3 loop is CASSLGVGPNTGELFF. DNA of the CDR3: TGCGCCAGCAGCTTGGGGGTAGGGCCGAACACCGGGGAGCTGTTTTTT. Based on the CDR3 plus reference TRBV5-1 and TRBJ2-2, the full variable domain is KAGVTQTPRYLIKTRGQQVTLSCSPISGHRSVSWYQQTPGQGLQFLFEYFSETQRNKGNFPGRFSGRQFSNSRSEMNVSTLELGDSALYLCASSLGVGPNTGELFFGEGSRLTVL.